One TCR beta chain is described in this entry. Source study methods: Reference gene primers were amplified, and this amplification served to estimate nucleated cell counts. Generated by immunoSEQ multiplex PCR, the TCRdb table keeps only in-frame clones and is missing some. That table supplies the V and J calls and clone size; D and trimming were determined from the DNA. The table includes approximately 170,000 clones, 81% detected once. The record originates from a study of blood T cell repertoires in COVID-19. Study overall: Samples representing acute and convalescent COVID-19 were sourced from the United States, Italy and Spain. The cDNA or gDNA used as material had been derived from T cells, B-cell-depleted T cells, or PBMCs.

CDR1 and CDR2 from the germline V gene are MDHEN and SYDVKM. V shed 5 bases and J shed 2 bases, with 3 bases lying between them. The CDR3 covers 11 residues. Sequencing was done on a sample of peripheral blood. The chain has TRBV28 and TRBJ2-5; no clear D. This TCR derives from a man between 60 and 70 years old with active or convalescent COVID-19. The CDR3 here is CASSLQETQYF. The CDR3, as DNA: TGTGCCAGCAGTCTTCAAGAGACCCAGTACTTC.